Reported below is one T cell receptor (beta chain). This sample is drawn from a study of blood T cell repertoires in COVID-19. Per the study methods: Amplified reference gene primers provided the basis for estimating nucleated cell counts. Assay used: immunoSEQ multiplex PCR; TCRdb lists only in-frame clones, some missing. V, J and clone size were drawn from that table, and D and trimming were deduced from the DNA. The data hold about 250,000 clones, with 70% to 90% observed a single time. The germline CDR1 and CDR2 sequences are MNHEY and SVGAGI. Deletions cut 0 bases from V and 7 bases from J, with 9 bases between. The CDR3 length is 13 residues.

This rearrangement joins TRBV6-5 to TRBJ1-1; D call uncertain. This TCR derives from a man between 18 and 35 years old with active or convalescent COVID-19. Sequenced material: peripheral blood. The CDR3 DNA is TGTGCCAGCAGTTACTCGATAGGGAGTGAAGCTTTCTTT. It codes for CASSYSIGSEAFF.